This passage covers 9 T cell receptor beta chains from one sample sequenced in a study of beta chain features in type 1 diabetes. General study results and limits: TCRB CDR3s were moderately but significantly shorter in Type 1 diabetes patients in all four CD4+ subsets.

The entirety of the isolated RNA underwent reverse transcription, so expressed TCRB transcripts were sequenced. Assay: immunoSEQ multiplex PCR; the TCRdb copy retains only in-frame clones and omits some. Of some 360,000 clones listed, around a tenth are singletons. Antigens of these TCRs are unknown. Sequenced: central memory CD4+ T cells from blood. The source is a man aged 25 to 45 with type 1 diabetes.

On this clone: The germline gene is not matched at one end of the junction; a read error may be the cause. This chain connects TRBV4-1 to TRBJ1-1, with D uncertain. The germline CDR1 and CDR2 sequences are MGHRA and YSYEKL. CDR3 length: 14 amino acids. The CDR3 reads CASSQGGLRTEAFF. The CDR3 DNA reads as TGTGCCAGCAGCCAAGGAGGCCTCAGGACTGAAGCTTTCTTT.

CDR3 region: CASSLRDGLQYF. CDR3 nucleotide sequence: TGTGCCAGCAGCTTACGTGATGGGTTGCAGTACTTC. The J gene is TRBJ2-7, the V gene TRBV7-2; D ambiguous. This CDR3 is built from 12 residues. The V and J ends lost 2 bases and 9 bases respectively, with 11 bases between them. Germline assignment: CDR1 SGHTA and CDR2 FQGNSA.

The CDR3: CASSPGDWGSQPQHF. CDR3 in DNA: TGTGCCAGCAGTCCAGGGGACTGGGGAAGTCAGCCCCAGCATTTT. V usage is TRBV28 and J usage is TRBJ1-5; tentative D call: TRBD1 (6 bases). Germline loops: CDR1 MDHEN, CDR2 SYDVKM. The V end was cut by 5 bases, the J end by 6 bases, with 17 bases between. This CDR3 comprises 15 residues.

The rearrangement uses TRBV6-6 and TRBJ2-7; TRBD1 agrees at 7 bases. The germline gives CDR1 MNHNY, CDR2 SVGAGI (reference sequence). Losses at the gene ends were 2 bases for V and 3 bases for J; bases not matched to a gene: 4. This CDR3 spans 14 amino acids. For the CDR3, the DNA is TGTGCCAGCAGTTACCCGGCAGGGGGCTACGAGCAGTACTTC. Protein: CASSYPAGGYEQYF.

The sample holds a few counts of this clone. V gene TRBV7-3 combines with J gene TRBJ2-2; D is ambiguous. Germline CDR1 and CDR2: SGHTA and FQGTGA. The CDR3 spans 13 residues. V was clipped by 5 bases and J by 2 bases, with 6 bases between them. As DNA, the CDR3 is TGTGCCAGCAGCCTAATTAACACCGGGGAGCTGTTTTTT. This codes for CASSLINTGELFF.

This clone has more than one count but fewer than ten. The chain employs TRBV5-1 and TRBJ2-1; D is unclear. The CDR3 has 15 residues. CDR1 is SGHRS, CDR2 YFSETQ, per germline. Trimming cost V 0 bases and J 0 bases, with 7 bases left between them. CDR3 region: CASSLGTSSYNEQFF. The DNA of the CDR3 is TGCGCCAGCAGCTTGGGCACCAGCTCCTACAATGAGCAGTTCTTC. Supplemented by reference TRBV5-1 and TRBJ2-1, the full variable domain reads KAGVTQTPRYLIKTRGQQVTLSCSPISGHRSVSWYQQTPGQGLQFLFEYFSETQRNKGNFPGRFSGRQFSNSRSEMNVSTLELGDSALYLCASSLGTSSYNEQFFGPGTRLTVL.

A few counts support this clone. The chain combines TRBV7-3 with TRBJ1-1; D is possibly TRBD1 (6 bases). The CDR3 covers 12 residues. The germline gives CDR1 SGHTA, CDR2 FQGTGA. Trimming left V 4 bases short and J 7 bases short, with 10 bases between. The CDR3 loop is CASSSGALEAFF. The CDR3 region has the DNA TGTGCCAGCAGCTCAGGGGCCCTTGAAGCTTTCTTT. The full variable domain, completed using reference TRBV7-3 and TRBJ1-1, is GAGVSQTPSNKVTEKGKYVELRCDPISGHTALYWYRQSLGQGPEFLIYFQGTGAADDSGLPNDRFFAVRPEGSVSTLKIQRTERGDSAVYLCASSSGALEAFFGQGTRLTVV.

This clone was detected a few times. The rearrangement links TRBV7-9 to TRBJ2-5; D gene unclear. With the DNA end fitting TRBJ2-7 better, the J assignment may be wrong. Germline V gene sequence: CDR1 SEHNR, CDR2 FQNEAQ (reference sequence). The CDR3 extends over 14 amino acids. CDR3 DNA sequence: TGTGCCAGCAGCTCAGACGTCGCTTCCTACGAGCAGTACTTC. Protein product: CASSSDVASYEQYF.

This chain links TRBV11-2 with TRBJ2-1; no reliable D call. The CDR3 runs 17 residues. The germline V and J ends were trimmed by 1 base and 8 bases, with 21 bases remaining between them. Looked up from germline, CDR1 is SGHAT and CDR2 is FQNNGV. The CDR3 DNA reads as TGTGCCAGCAGCTTAGTGGGATTCCTTAATATGATTGATGAGCAGTTCTTC. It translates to CASSLVGFLNMIDEQFF. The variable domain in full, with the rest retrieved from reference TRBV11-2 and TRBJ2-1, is EAGVAQSPRYKIIEKRQSVAFWCNPISGHATLYWYQQILGQGPKLLIQFQNNGVVDDSQLPKDRFSAERLKGVDSTLKIQPAKLEDSAVYLCASSLVGFLNMIDEQFFGPGTRLTVL.